The 24 T cell receptor beta chains below were found in one sample sequenced in a study of T cell responses to AZD1222 COVID-19 vaccine. The method was immunoSEQ multiplex PCR; TCRdb's version includes in-frame clones alone and lacks a portion of them. The sample has fewer than 100,000 clones; approximately 94% are singletons. This material consisted of peripheral blood, taken on day 0 of AZD1222 vaccination. These receptors originate from an adult in good health.

This chain connects TRBV7-8 to TRBJ1-1, with D uncertain. V lost 1 base and J lost 6, with 9 bases in between. Per the germline V gene, CDR1 is SGHVS and CDR2 is FQNEAQ. This CDR3 contains 13 residues. The CDR3 DNA sequence: TGTGCCAGCAGCTTAGATCCAGGTTCTGAAGCTTTCTTT. Protein sequence: CASSLDPGSEAFF.

V usage is TRBV18 and J usage is TRBJ2-2, with D possibly TRBD1 on 6 matching bases. V dropped 3 bases and J dropped 6 bases, with 14 bases sitting between them. Germline V gene sequence: CDR1 KGHSH, CDR2 LQKENI. There are 15 residues in the CDR3. The CDR3, as DNA: TGTGCCAGCTCACCGGGACAACGGACGGCCGGGGAGCTGTTTTTT. Amino acids: CASSPGQRTAGELFF.

The rearrangement joins TRBV7-2 to TRBJ2-7, with 7 bases that match TRBD2. This CDR3 is 13 amino acids long. In germline, CDR1 is SGHTA, CDR2 FQGNSA. J was trimmed by 4 bases and V by 3 bases; bases with no gene match: 3. DNA for the CDR3: TGTGCCAGCAGCTTGGCCGGGAGGTACGAGCAGTACTTC. Protein: CASSLAGRYEQYF.

The rearrangement links TRBV6-1 to TRBJ2-5, with D unresolved. The ends were cut back, 0 bases at V and 9 bases at J, with 17 bases in the middle. Germline V gene data show CDR1 as MNHNS and CDR2 as SASEGT. This CDR3 is built from 15 residues. In nucleotides, the CDR3 is TGTGCCAGCAGTGAAGCGCTTCTAGGCCGCCGGTCCCAGTACTTC. It translates to CASSEALLGRRSQYF.

The rearrangement joins TRBV5-1 to TRBJ1-2, with 7 bases identical to TRBD1. J gave up 1 base and V 0 bases, and 0 bases lay outside the gene matches. CDR1 is SGHRS, CDR2 YFSETQ, per germline. This CDR3 spans 14 amino acids. The CDR3 protein is CASSLGDSNYGYTF. The CDR3, as DNA: TGCGCCAGCAGCTTGGGGGACAGTAACTATGGCTACACCTTC.

The chain carries TRBV11-2 and TRBJ2-7; unclear D gene. Per germline, CDR1 SGHAT and CDR2 FQNNGV. The length of the CDR3 is 11 residues. Trimming stripped 5 bases from V and 4 bases from J, with 6 bases between. The CDR3 here is CASSASYEQYF. CDR3 in DNA: TGTGCCAGCAGCGCTAGTTACGAGCAGTACTTC.

This clone was observed once. The rearrangement uses TRBV2 and TRBJ1-3; D remains ambiguous. Per germline, CDR1 SNHLY and CDR2 FYNNEI. V gave up 6 bases and J gave up 0 bases, with 9 bases separating them. This CDR3 is built from 14 residues. The chain's CDR3 is CASRTANSGNTIYF. DNA for the CDR3: TGTGCCAGCAGGACGGCGAACTCTGGAAACACCATATATTTT. The whole variable domain, remainder taken from reference TRBV2 and TRBJ1-3, is EPEVTQTPSHQVTQMGQEVILRCVPISNHLYFYWYRQILGQKVEFLVSFYNNEISEKSEIFDDQFSVERPDGSNFTLKIRSTKLEDSAMYFCASRTANSGNTIYFGEGSWLTVV.

CDR3 sequence (DNA): TGTAGCGGGGGACTTGACCAAGAGACCCAGTACTTC. Translating it yields CSGGLDQETQYF. The chain links TRBV5-4 to TRBJ2-5; 8 bases line up with TRBD2. This CDR3 has 12 amino acids. The germline V gene has CDR1 SGHNT and CDR2 YYREEE (reference sequence).

The chain links TRBV28 to TRBJ1-1; D possibly corresponds to TRBD1 (6 bases). The CDR3 runs to 15 residues. The ends were cut back, 5 bases at V and 3 bases at J, with 16 bases in the middle. Germline V CDR1 and CDR2: MDHEN, SYDVKM. The CDR3 sequence: CASSARRGRYTEAFF. The CDR3 DNA reads as TGTGCCAGCAGTGCCCGTAGGGGGAGGTACACTGAAGCTTTCTTT.

The chain is built from TRBV27 and TRBJ2-5, with TRBD1 matching 8 bases. Unmatched junction bases numbered 16, after V lost 2 bases and J lost 8 bases. Looked up from germline, CDR1 is MNHEY and CDR2 is SMNVEV (reference sequence). The length of the CDR3 is 17 residues. The CDR3 loop is CASSLGLLAGGPETQYF. The DNA of the CDR3 is TGTGCCAGCAGTTTAGGACTTTTGGCAGGGGGCCCGGAAACCCAGTACTTC.

The DNA of the CDR3 is TGTGCCAGCGGTACGGGGTTACAAGAGACCCAGTACTTC. It translates to CASGTGLQETQYF. The J gene is TRBJ2-5, the V gene TRBV11-2; maybe TRBD2 (5 bases). The CDR3 is made up of 13 amino acids. Germline V CDR1 and CDR2: SGHAT, FQNNGV. V lost 8 bases and J 2 bases, leaving 12 bases between the germline ends.

The chain joins TRBV6-5 to TRBJ2-5; D gene ambiguous. The V end lost 5 bases, the J end lost 5 bases, and 9 bases lay between the germline ends. CDR1 MNHEY and CDR2 SVGAGI come from the germline V gene. This CDR3 has 12 residues. CDR3 protein: CASSRDFETQYF. CDR3 nucleotides: TGTGCCAGCAGTAGGGATTTCGAGACCCAGTACTTC.

The V call is TRBV11-2, the J call TRBJ2-1; TRBD2 is a possible D gene (5 bases). CDR3 length equals 17 residues. Germline-derived CDR1 and CDR2 are SGHAT and FQNNGV. Trimming took 1 base from V and 8 from J, leaving 21 bases between them. As DNA, the CDR3 is TGTGCCAGCAGCTTAGGGCGGTGGGAGCGTCGCAAGGATGAGCAGTTCTTC. Its translation: CASSLGRWERRKDEQFF.

The chain joins TRBV30 to TRBJ2-2, with D possibly TRBD2 on 5 matching bases. V was trimmed by 3 bases and J by 6 bases, leaving 11 bases between them. The length of the CDR3 is 13 residues. Looked up from germline, CDR1 is GTSNPN and CDR2 is SVGIG (reference sequence). CDR3 amino acids: CAWRARVAGELFF. CDR3 nucleotides: TGTGCCTGGAGGGCGAGGGTGGCCGGGGAGCTGTTTTTT.

This clone was counted once. This chain uses TRBV14 with TRBJ1-1; no clear D. Germline CDR1 and CDR2: SGHDN and FVKESK. CDR3 length: 14 amino acids. V was clipped by 4 bases and J by 1 base, with 10 bases between them. CDR3 sequence: CASSRLPPNTEAFF. CDR3 in DNA: TGTGCCAGCAGCCGGTTGCCCCCGAACACTGAAGCTTTCTTT.

The chain couples TRBV10-3 to TRBJ1-3; no clear D. Trimming cost V 2 bases and J 0 bases, with 5 bases left between them. Germline loops: CDR1 ENHRY, CDR2 SYGVKD. The CDR3 covers 14 residues. CDR3 loop: CAISESLSGNTIYF. The CDR3 coding sequence is TGTGCCATCAGTGAGAGTCTCTCTGGAAACACCATATATTTT.

The chain combines TRBV18 with TRBJ1-6; TRBD1 aligns across 9 bases. The germline V gene encodes CDR1 KGHSH and CDR2 LQKENI. V gave up 2 bases and J gave up 7 bases; unmatched junction bases: 3. The CDR3 runs 15 residues. CDR3 sequence reads: CASSPTQGANSPLHF. The DNA of the CDR3 is TGTGCCAGCTCACCAACACAGGGGGCGAATTCACCCCTCCACTTT.

In this sample, this clone turned up once. The chain recombines TRBV16 with TRBJ1-5; D is undetermined. V lost 2 bases to trimming and J lost 2 bases, with 16 bases between them. Looked up from germline, CDR1 is KGHSY and CDR2 is FQNENV. This CDR3 region has 17 residues. The CDR3 sequence is CASSQRSGREGNQPQHF. The CDR3 DNA reads TGTGCCAGCAGCCAAAGAAGCGGCCGGGAAGGCAATCAGCCCCAGCATTTT.

This chain joins TRBV28 and TRBJ2-1; tentatively, D is TRBD1 (6 bases). CDR3 length: 15 amino acids. With 5 bases removed from V and 5 bases from J, the gap between germline ends came to 16 bases. The V gene's germline CDR1 is MDHEN and CDR2 SYDVKM. The chain's CDR3 is CASSPLGGKDNEQFF. CDR3 coding DNA: TGTGCCAGCAGTCCCTTAGGGGGAAAAGACAATGAGCAGTTCTTC. The full variable domain, completed using reference TRBV28 and TRBJ2-1, is DVKVTQSSRYLVKRTGEKVFLECVQDMDHENMFWYRQDPGLGLRLIYFSYDVKMKEKGDIPEGYSVSREKKERFSLILESASTNQTSMYLCASSPLGGKDNEQFFGPGTRLTVL.

The chain uses TRBV7-3 and TRBJ1-1; D is ambiguous. Germline V gene lookup returns CDR1 SGHTA and CDR2 FQGTGA. Trimming took off 3 bases at V and 1 base at J, with 6 bases between the two ends. This CDR3 contains 13 residues. The CDR3 is CASSFGSNTEAFF. The CDR3 DNA is TGTGCCAGCAGCTTTGGGTCGAACACTGAAGCTTTCTTT.

CDR3: CASSLELPNTEAFF. In DNA form, the CDR3 reads TGTGCCAGCAGCTTAGAGCTACCGAACACTGAAGCTTTCTTT. The J gene is TRBJ1-1, the V gene TRBV7-9; D is undetermined. The CDR3 is made up of 14 amino acids. Trimming stripped 1 base from V and 1 base from J, with 7 bases between. CDR1 is SEHNR, CDR2 FQNEAQ, per germline (reference sequence).

V and J are TRBV29-1 and TRBJ2-7, with 8 bases fitting TRBD1. V trimming: 1 base; J trimming: 6 bases; junction bases outside the gene matches: 5. CDR1 is SQVTM and CDR2 is ANQGSEA in the germline V gene. The CDR3 runs 13 residues. The CDR3 DNA follows: TGCAGCGTTGAAGTGGGGACAGGCCCCGAGCAGTACTTC. Amino acid sequence: CSVEVGTGPEQYF.

The chain is built from TRBV15 and TRBJ2-2; D gene unclear. Germline lookup yields CDR1 LNHNV and CDR2 YYDKDF (reference sequence). V lost 7 bases and J 0 bases, leaving 6 bases between the germline ends. The CDR3 extends over 13 amino acids. CDR3 nucleotide sequence: TGTGCCACCAAAACCCCGAACACCGGGGAGCTGTTTTTT. It specifies CATKTPNTGELFF. Full variable domain (remainder filled in from reference TRBV15 and TRBJ2-2): DAMVIQNPRYQVTQFGKPVTLSCSQTLNHNVMYWYQQKSSQAPKLLFHYYDKDFNNEADTPDNFQSRRPNTSFCFLDIRSPGLGDTAMYLCATKTPNTGELFFGEGSRLTVL.

The CDR3: CASSLELQRTYEQYF. The DNA of the CDR3 is TGTGCCAGCAGCTTAGAACTACAGAGAACCTACGAGCAGTACTTC. The genes are TRBV11-2 and TRBJ2-7, with unresolved D. The CDR3 loop spans 15 amino acids. Germline V lookup: CDR1 SGHAT, CDR2 FQNNGV. Trimming removed 0 bases at V and 2 bases at J, with 11 bases between.